This T cell receptor (beta chain) is from a study of OX40 agonist ivuxolimab in advanced cancers. Across the whole study: Having had anti-PD-1, anti-PD-L1 or anti-CTLA-4 therapy before was allowed, and about 40% had some.

As for this clone: The target antigen is unknown.

Method: immunoSEQ multiplex PCR; TCRdb's copy keeps in-frame clones and lacks some. The repertoire holds around 120,000 clones, with around 89% as singletons. Germline V lookup: CDR1 MRHNA, CDR2 SNTAGT. There are 13 residues in the CDR3. V was cut by 8 bases and J by 7 bases, with 14 bases left in between. Overall study results and limits: Dosing at 0.1 to 3.0 mg/kg was accompanied by clonal expansion of CD4+ and CD8+ blood T cells by week 6. The antigens recognized by the expanded peripheral T cells, that is their antigen specificity, were not determined.

The sequencing here drew on CD4+ or CD8+ T cells sorted from blood, taken in a trial of the OX40 agonist ivuxolimab. The chain is built from TRBV6-4 and TRBJ1-4; D call uncertain. This TCR derives from an adult with an advanced solid tumor such as melanoma, head and neck, liver or kidney cancer. The CDR3 spells CASGREEGEKLFF. CDR3 bases: TGTGCCAGCGGCCGGGAAGAAGGTGAAAAACTGTTTTTT.